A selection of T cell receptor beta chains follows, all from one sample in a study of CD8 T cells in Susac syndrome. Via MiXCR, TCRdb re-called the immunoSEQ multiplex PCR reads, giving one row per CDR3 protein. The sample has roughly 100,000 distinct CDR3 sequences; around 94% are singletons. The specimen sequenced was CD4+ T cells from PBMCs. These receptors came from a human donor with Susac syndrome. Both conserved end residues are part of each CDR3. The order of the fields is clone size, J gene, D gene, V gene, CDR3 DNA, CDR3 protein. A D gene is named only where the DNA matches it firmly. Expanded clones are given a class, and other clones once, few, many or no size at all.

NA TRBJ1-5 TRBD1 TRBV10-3 TGTGCCATCGGGACACGACAGGGGGTAAATAGCAATCAGCCCCAGCATTTT CAIGTRQGVNSNQPQHF
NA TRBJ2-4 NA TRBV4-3 TGCGCCAGCAGCCACGCGGACTCCATAGCCAAAAACATTCAGTACTTC CASSHADSIAKNIQYF
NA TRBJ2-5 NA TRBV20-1 TGCAGTGCTAGAGCGTTCAGGGAGGTGACAGAGACCCAGTACTTC CSARAFREVTETQYF
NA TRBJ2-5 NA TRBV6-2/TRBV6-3 TGTGCCAGCAGCCGAGGACACCAAGAGACCCAGTACTTC CASSRGHQETQYF
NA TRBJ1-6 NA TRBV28 TGTGCCAGCAGTCTTTCCGCGGATTCACCCCTCCACTTT CASSLSADSPLHF
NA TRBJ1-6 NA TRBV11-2 TGTGCCAGCAGCCGCTCCTATTATTCACCCCTCCACTTT CASSRSYYSPLHF
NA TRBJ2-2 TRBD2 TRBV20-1 TGCAGTGCTAGTAGGTTGGGAGGGACCGGGGAGCTGTTTTTT CSASRLGGTGELFF
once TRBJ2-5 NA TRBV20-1 TGCAGTGCTCAACATCAAGAGACCCAGTACTTC CSAQHQETQYF
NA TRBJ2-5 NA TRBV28 TGTGCCAGCAGTCCCGGGAGACCAGAGACCCAGTACTTC CASSPGRPETQYF
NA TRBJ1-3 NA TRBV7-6 TGTGCCAGCAGCTTAGTGGGAGACACCATATATTTT CASSLVGDTIYF
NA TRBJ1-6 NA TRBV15 TGTGCCACCAGCGTAACAGGGAATAATTCACCCCTCCACTTT CATSVTGNNSPLHF
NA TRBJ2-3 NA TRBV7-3 TGTGCCAGCAGCTACGGGACCGCTTCGGATACGCAGTATTTT CASSYGTASDTQYF
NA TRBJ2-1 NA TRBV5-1 TGCGCCAGCAGCTTGGAATCGGCAGCGCAGTTCTTC CASSLESAAQFF
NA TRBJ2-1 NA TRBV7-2 TGTGCCAGCACCCCAGGGTTCCAGCACAATGAGCAGTTCTTC CASTPGFQHNEQFF
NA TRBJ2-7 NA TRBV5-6 TGTGCCAGCAGCTTGGTGCGGAACGAGCAGTACTTC CASSLVRNEQYF
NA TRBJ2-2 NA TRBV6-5 TGTGCCAGCAGTTACGACGGATACACCGGGGAGCTGTTTTTT CASSYDGYTGELFF
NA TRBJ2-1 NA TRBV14 TGTGCCAGCAGCCAACTACACTACAATGAGCAGTTCTTC CASSQLHYNEQFF
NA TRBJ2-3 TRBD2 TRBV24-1 TGTGCCACCAAGGGACTAGCGGGGGATGAGTATTTT CATKGLAGDEYF
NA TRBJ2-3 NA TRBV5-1 TGCGCCAGCAGCTCGCCGGATACGCAGTATTTT CASSSPDTQYF
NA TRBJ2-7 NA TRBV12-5 TGTGCTAGTGGTTCGGACTCTTCCTACGAGCAGTACTTC CASGSDSSYEQYF
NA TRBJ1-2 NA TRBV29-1 TGCAGCGCTGGGGGGTCGGAGGACTATGGCTACACCTTC CSAGGSEDYGYTF
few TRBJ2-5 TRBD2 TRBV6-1 TGTGCCAGCGCTTTAGCGGGGGTGAAGTACTTC CASALAGVKYF
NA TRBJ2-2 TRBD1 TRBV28 TGTGCCAGCAGTTTACCCAGGGGGAGCACCGGGGAGCTGTTTTTT CASSLPRGSTGELFF
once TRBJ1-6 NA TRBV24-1 TGTGCCACCGAGTATGATTCACCCCTCCACTTT CATEYDSPLHF
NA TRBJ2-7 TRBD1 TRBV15 TGTGCCACCAGCTCTACCAGGACAGGGACGGGGTACGAGCAGTACTTC CATSSTRTGTGYEQYF
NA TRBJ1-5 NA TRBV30 TGTGCCTGGAGTACTCAGGACAATCAGCCCCAGCATTTT CAWSTQDNQPQHF
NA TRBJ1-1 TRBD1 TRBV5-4 TGTGCCAGCAGCAAAGGGGGCTCGGGCACTGAAGCTTTCTTT CASSKGGSGTEAFF
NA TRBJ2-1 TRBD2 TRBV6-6 TGTGCCAGCAGTTACCCCTCAGCGGGGGGGTACAATGAGCAGTTCTTC CASSYPSAGGYNEQFF
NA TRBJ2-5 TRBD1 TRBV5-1 TGCGCCAGCAGCTCCCGGGACAGGTCCTACAGAGAGACCCAGTACTTC CASSSRDRSYRETQYF
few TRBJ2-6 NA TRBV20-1 TGCAGTGCTAGAATCGGGACTGGGGCCAACGTCCTGACTTTC CSARIGTGANVLTF
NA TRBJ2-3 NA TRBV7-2 TGTGCCAGCAGCTTAGTTGTCTCTAGCACAGATACGCAGTATTTT CASSLVVSSTDTQYF
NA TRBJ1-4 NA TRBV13 TGTGCCAGCAGCTTACGGACCTCTGATGAAAAACTGTTTTTT CASSLRTSDEKLFF
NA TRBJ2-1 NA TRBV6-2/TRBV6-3 TGTGCCAGCAGTTACGAGCGAAATGAGCAGTTCTTC CASSYERNEQFF
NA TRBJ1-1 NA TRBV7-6 TGTGCCAGCAAAACCGCGGGGGGCCCGAGTGATGAAGCTTTCTTT CASKTAGGPSDEAFF
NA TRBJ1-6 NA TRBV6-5 TGTGCCAGCAGTTTCCGGACAGCTCTTAATTCACCCCTCCACTTT CASSFRTALNSPLHF
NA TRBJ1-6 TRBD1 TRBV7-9 TGTGCCAGCAGCTTAAGCGGGACAGCCACATTATCGGCCAATTCACCCCTCCACTTT CASSLSGTATLSANSPLHF
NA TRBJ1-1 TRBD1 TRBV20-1 TGCAGTGCTACAACCGGGACAGGGCAAAGAGAAGCTTTCTTT CSATTGTGQREAFF
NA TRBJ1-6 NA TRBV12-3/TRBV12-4 TGTGCCAGCAGTTTCCGATATTCACCCCTCCACTTT CASSFRYSPLHF
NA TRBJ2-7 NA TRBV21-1 TGTGCCAGCAGCAAGAGGAGGGGCGAGCAGTACTTC CASSKRRGEQYF
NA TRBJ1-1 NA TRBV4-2 TGTGCCAGCAGCCAAAGTACGGGACGACCAGCTTTCTTT CASSQSTGRPAFF
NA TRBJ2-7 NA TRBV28 TGTGCCAGCAAAAGCGCAGGGGTGGGAGAGCAGTACTTC CASKSAGVGEQYF
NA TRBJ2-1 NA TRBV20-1 TGCAGTGCTAGAGCGTCTTCCTACAATGAGCAGTTCTTC CSARASSYNEQFF
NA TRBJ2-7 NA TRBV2 TGTGCCAGCAGGGAGGGGCGCGGAGTGGCCGAGCAGTACTTC CASREGRGVAEQYF
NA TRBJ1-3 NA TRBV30 TGTGCCTGGACGTTTTACTCTGGAAACACCATATATTTT CAWTFYSGNTIYF
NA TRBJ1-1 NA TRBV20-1 TGCAGTGCTAGAGAGGGCAGGCTCAATTGGGGCGCTGAAGCTTTCTTT CSAREGRLNWGAEAFF
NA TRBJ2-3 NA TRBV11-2 TGTGCCAGCAGCCGGGGGGCCTGGTACGAGGATACGCAGTATTTT CASSRGAWYEDTQYF
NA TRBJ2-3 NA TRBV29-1 TGCAGCGTTGCGATGGGGGGCACAGATACGCAGTATTTT CSVAMGGTDTQYF
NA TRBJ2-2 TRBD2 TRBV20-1 TGCAGTGCTGCGGGACTAATGGGCACCGGGGAGCTGTTTTTT CSAAGLMGTGELFF
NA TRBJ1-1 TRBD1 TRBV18 TGTGCCAGCTCACCGACAGGGATGAACACTGAAGCTTTCTTT CASSPTGMNTEAFF
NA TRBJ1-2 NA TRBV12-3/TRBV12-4 TGTGCCAGCAGTTTATCAGCGAAGGACTATGGCTACACCTTC CASSLSAKDYGYTF
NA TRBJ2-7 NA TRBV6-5 TGTGCCAGCAGCAGTACTTCCTACGAGCAGTACTTC CASSSTSYEQYF
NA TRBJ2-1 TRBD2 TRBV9 TGTGCCAGCAGCGTAGGGGCGGGGGGGTACAATGAGCAGTTCTTC CASSVGAGGYNEQFF
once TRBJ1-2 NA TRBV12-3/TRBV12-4 TGTGCCAGCAGTCTATCCGAGCTGCGCACCTTC CASSLSELRTF